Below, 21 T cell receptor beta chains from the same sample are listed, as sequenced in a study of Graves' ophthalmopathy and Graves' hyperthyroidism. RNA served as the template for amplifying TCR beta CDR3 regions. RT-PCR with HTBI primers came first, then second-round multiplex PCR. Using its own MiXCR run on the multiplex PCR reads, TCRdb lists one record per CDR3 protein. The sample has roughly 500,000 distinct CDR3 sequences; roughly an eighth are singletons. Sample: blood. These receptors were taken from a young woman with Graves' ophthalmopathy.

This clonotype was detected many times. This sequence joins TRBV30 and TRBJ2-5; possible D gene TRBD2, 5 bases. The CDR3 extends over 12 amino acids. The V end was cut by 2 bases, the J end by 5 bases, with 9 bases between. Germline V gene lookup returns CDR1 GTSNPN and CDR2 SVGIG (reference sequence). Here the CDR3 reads CAWSKWEETQYF. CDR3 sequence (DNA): TGTGCCTGGAGTAAATGGGAGGAGACCCAGTACTTC.

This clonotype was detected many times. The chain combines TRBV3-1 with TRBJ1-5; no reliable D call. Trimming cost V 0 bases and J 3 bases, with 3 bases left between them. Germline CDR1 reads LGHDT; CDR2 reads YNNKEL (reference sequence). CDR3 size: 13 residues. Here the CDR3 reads CASSQDLNQPQHF. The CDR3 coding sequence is TGTGCCAGCAGCCAAGACCTCAATCAGCCCCAGCATTTT. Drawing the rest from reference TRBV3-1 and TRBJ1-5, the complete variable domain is DTAVSQTPKYLVTQMGNDKSIKCEQNLGHDTMYWYKQDSKKFLKIMFSYNNKELIINETVPNRFSPKSPDKAHLNLHINSLELGDSAVYFCASSQDLNQPQHFGDGTRLSIL.

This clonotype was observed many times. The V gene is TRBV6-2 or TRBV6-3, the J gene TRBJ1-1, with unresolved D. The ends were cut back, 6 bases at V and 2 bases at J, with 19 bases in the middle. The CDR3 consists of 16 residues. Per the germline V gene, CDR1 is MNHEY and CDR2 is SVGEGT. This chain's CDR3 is CASRDWASPLNTEAFF. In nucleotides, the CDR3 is TGTGCCAGCAGGGACTGGGCCTCTCCCCTTAACACTGAAGCTTTCTTT.

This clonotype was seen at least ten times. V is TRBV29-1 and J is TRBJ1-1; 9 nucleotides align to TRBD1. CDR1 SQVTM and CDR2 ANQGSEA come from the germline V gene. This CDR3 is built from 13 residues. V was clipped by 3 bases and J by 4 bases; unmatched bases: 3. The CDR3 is CSVDDRGATEAFF. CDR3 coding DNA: TGCAGCGTTGATGACAGGGGGGCCACTGAAGCTTTCTTT.

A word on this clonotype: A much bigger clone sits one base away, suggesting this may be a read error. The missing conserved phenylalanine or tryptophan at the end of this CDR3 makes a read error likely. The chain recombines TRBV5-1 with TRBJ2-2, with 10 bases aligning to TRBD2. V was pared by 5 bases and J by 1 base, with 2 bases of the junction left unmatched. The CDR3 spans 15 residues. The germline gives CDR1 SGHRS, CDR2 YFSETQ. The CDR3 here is CASSSSGGNTGELFL. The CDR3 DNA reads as TGCGCCAGCAGTTCTAGCGGGGGGAACACCGGGGAGCTGTTTTTG.

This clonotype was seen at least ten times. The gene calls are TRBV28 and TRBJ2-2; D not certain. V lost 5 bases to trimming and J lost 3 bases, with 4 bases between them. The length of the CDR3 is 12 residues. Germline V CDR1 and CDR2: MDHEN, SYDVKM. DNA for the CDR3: TGTGCCAGCAGTAGGGACACCGGGGAGCTGTTTTTT. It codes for CASSRDTGELFF. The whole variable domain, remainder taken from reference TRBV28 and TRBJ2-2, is DVKVTQSSRYLVKRTGEKVFLECVQDMDHENMFWYRQDPGLGLRLIYFSYDVKMKEKGDIPEGYSVSREKKERFSLILESASTNQTSMYLCASSRDTGELFFGEGSRLTVL.

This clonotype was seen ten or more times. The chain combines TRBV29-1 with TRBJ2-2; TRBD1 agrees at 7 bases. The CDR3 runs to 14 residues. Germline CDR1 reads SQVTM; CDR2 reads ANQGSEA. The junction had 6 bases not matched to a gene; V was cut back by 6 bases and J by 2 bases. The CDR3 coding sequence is TGCAGCGTGACCGGGACAGTCAACACCGGGGAGCTGTTTTTT. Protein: CSVTGTVNTGELFF.

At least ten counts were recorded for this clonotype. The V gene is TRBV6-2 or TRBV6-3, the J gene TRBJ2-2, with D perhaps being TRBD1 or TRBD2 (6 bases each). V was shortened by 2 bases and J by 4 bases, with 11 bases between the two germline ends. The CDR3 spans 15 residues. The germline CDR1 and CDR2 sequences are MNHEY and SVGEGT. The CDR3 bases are TGTGCCAGCAGTTACGTCGGGGGCGGCACCGGGGAGCTGTTTTTT. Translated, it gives CASSYVGGGTGELFF.

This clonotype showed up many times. The CDR3 loop reads CASSYSISGLGEQYF. DNA of the CDR3: TGTGCCAGCAGTTACTCGATATCTGGGTTGGGCGAGCAGTACTTC. The chain couples TRBV6-5 to TRBJ2-7; D is unresolved. The CDR3 contains 15 residues. V was trimmed by 0 bases and J by 6 bases, leaving 15 bases between them. Germline assignment: CDR1 MNHEY and CDR2 SVGAGI.

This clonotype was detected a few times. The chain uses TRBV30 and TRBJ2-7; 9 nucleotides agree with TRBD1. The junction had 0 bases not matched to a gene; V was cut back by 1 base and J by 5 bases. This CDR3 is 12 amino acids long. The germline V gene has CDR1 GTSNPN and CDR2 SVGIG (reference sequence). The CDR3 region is CAWSGTGDEQYF. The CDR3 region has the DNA TGTGCCTGGAGTGGGACAGGGGACGAGCAGTACTTC.

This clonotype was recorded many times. The CDR3 nucleotides read TGTGCCAGCAGCTTAGATTCGACAGGGGGCTACGAGCAGTACTTC. It codes for CASSLDSTGGYEQYF. This rearrangement joins TRBV11-2 to TRBJ2-7, with TRBD1 matching over 9 bases. The length of the CDR3 is 15 residues. J was trimmed by 3 bases and V by 0 bases; bases with no gene match: 3. Germline V lookup: CDR1 SGHAT, CDR2 FQNNGV.

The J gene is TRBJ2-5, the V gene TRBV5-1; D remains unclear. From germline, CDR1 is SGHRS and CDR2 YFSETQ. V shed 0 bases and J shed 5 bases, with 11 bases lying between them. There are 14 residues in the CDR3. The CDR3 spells CASSLVWIRETQYF. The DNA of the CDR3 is TGCGCCAGCAGCTTGGTTTGGATTCGCGAGACCCAGTACTTC.

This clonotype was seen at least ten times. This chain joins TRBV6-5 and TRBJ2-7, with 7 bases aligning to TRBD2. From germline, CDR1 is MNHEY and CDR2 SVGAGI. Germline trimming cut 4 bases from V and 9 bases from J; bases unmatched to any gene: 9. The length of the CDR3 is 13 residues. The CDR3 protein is CASSSGGTPGQYF. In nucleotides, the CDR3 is TGTGCCAGCAGTTCGGGGGGAACGCCGGGGCAGTACTTC.

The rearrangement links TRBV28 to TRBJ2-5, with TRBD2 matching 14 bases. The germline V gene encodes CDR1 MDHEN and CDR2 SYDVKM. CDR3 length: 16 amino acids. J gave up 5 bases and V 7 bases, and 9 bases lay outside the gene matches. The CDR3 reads CASKGGTSGSSETQYF. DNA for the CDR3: TGTGCCAGCAAGGGGGGGACTAGCGGGAGTAGCGAGACCCAGTACTTC.

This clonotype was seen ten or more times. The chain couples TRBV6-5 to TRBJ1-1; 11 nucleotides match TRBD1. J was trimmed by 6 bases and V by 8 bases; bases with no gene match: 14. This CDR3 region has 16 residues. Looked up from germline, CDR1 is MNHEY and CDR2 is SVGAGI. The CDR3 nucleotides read TGTGCCAGCGGACAGGGGGCATCCCTATCCCACTCTGAAGCTTTCTTT. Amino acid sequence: CASGQGASLSHSEAFF.

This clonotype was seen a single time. CDR3 protein: CASSQSRYQPQHF. Here the CDR3 DNA reads TGTGCCAGCAGTCAGAGCAGGTATCAGCCCCAGCATTTT. The V call is TRBV7-8, the J call TRBJ1-5, with D unclear. Trimming left V 6 bases short and J 5 bases short, with 11 bases between. The CDR3 has 13 amino acids. Germline CDR1 reads SGHVS; CDR2 reads FQNEAQ.

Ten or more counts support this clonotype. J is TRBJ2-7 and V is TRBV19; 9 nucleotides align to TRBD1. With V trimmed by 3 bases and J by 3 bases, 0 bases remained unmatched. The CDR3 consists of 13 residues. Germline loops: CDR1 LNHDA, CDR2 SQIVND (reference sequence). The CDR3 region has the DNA TGTGCCAGTAGTATGACAGGGGGCTACGAGCAGTACTTC. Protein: CASSMTGGYEQYF.

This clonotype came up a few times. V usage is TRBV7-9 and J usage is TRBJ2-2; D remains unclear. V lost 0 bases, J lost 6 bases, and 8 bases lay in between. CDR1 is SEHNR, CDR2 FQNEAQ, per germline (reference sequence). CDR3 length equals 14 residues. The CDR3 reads CASSLAEPAGELFF. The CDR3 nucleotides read TGTGCCAGCAGCTTAGCGGAACCGGCCGGGGAGCTGTTTTTT.

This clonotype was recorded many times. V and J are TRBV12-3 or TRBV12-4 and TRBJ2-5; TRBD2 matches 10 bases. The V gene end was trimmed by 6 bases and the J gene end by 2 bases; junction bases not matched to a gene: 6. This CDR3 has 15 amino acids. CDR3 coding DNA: TGTGCCAGCAGCACCAGGACTAGCGGACAAGAGACCCAGTACTTC. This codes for CASSTRTSGQETQYF.

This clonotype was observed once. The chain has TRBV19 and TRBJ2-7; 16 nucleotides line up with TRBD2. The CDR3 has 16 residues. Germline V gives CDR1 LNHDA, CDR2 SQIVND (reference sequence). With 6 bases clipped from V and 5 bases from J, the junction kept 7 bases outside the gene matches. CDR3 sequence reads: CASSRTGTSGRDEQYF. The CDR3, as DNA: TGTGCCAGTAGCCGTACCGGGACTAGCGGGAGGGACGAGCAGTACTTC.

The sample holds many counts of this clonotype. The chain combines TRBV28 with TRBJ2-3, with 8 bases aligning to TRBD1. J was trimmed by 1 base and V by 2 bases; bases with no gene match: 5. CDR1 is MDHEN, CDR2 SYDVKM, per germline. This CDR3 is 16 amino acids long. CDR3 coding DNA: TGTGCCAGCAGTTTAATAGGGGGACAGGGCACAGATACGCAGTATTTT. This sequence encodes CASSLIGGQGTDTQYF.